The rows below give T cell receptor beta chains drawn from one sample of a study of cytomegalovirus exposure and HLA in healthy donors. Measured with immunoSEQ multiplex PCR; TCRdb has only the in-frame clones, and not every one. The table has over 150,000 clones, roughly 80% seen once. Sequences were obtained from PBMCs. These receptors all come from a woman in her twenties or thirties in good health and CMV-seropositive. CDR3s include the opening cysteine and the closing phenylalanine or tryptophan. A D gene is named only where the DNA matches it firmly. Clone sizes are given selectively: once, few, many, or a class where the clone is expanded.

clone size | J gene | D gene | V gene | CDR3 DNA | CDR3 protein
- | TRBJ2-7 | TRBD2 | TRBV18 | TGTGCCAGCTCACCGGGACTAGCGGGGGTCACCTACGAGCAGTACTTC | CASSPGLAGVTYEQYF
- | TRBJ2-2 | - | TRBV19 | TGTGCCAGTAGGTGGACAGTCCCCCCGGGGGAGCTGTTTTTT | CASRWTVPPGELFF
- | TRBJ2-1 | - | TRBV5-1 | TGCGCCAGCAGCTTGGACGGGAACTCCTACAATGAGCAGTTCTTC | CASSLDGNSYNEQFF
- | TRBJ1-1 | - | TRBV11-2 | TGTGCCAGCAGCTTAACTGTCCGGGATTTAAACACTGAAGCTTTCTTT | CASSLTVRDLNTEAFF
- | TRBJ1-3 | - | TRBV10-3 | TGTGCCATCAGTGTAAGGACACCCGACATACTCTCTGGAAACACCATATATTTT | CAISVRTPDILSGNTIYF
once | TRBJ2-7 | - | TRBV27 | TGTGCCAGCAGTTCCTCGACGGACTTAAGCTCCTACGAGCAGTACTTC | CASSSSTDLSSYEQYF
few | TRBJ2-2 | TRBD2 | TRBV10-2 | TGCGCCAGCAGTGGTGTTCTAGCGGGAACCACCGGGGAGCTGTTTTTT | CASSGVLAGTTGELFF
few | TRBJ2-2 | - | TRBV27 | TGTGCCAGCAGCTTAAGCCCACGTCCCGGGGAGCTGTTTTTT | CASSLSPRPGELFF
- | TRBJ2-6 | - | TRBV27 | TGTGCCAGCAGTTTAAGAGCATTTGCCAACGTCCTGACTTTC | CASSLRAFANVLTF
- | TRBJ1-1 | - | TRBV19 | TGTGCCGGTAGCTCACAGGGTATGAACACTGAAGCTTTCTTT | CAGSSQGMNTEAFF
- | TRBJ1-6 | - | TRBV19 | TGTGCCAGTAGTATTTTGCGGGCAGGGGCCTATAATTCACCCCTCCACTTT | CASSILRAGAYNSPLHF
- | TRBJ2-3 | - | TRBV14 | TGTGCCAGCAGCCAAGATAAGGGGGACCTCCTCGATACGCAGTATTTT | CASSQDKGDLLDTQYF
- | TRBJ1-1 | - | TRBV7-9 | TGTGCCAGCAGCTTGTGGACAGTTGAAGCTTTCTTT | CASSLWTVEAFF
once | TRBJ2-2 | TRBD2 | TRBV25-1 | TGTGCCAGCAGTGGTCCACAGCGGGGGGGCACCGGGGAGCTGTTTTTT | CASSGPQRGGTGELFF
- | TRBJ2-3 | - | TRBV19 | TGTGCCAGTAGTATAGGTTTAGCGGGCACAGATACGCAGTATTTT | CASSIGLAGTDTQYF
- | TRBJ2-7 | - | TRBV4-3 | TGCGCCAGCAGCCAAGCGTTCTACCTCTCCTACGAGCAGTACTTC | CASSQAFYLSYEQYF
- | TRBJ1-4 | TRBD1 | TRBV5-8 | TGTGCCAGCAGCTTTGCAGGGGGCACAACTAATGAAAAACTGTTTTTT | CASSFAGGTTNEKLFF
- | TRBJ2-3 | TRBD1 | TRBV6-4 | TGTGCCAGCAGCTATAGGGGGCCCCCAAACACAGATACGCAGTATTTT | CASSYRGPPNTDTQYF
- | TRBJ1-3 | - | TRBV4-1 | TGCGCCAGCAGCCAATACTCTACGCTTAGCCCTGGAAACACCATATATTTT | CASSQYSTLSPGNTIYF
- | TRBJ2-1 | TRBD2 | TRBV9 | TGTGCCAGCAGCGTAGGGCGGGGGGGCGGTGAGCAGTTCTTC | CASSVGRGGGEQFF
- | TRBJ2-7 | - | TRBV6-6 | TGTGCCAGCAGTACTCCCCGGGACAAGGACCACGAGCAGTACTTC | CASSTPRDKDHEQYF
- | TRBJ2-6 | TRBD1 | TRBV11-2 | TGTGCCAGCAGCTTAGATCCGGGGGAACAGGGGGCTGGGGCCAACGTCCTGACTTTC | CASSLDPGEQGAGANVLTF
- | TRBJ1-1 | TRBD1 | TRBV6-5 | TGTGCCAGCAGTTCTACCGGGACAGGATCCAAATTGGCTTTCTTT | CASSSTGTGSKLAFF
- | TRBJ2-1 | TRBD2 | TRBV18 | TGTGCCAGCTCACCACTAGGCGGGGGGTACAATGAGCAGTTCTTC | CASSPLGGGYNEQFF
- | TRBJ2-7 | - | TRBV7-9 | TGTGCCAGCAGCTTAGGTCCAGGGCCCTACGAGCAGTACTTC | CASSLGPGPYEQYF
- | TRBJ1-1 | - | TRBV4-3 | TGCGCCAGCAGCCAGGACCGGGGTTTAACTGAAGCTTTCTTT | CASSQDRGLTEAFF
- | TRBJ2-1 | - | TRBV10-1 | TGCGCCAGCAGTGAGTTTGCAGGGTTGGACTCCTACAATGAGCAGTTCTTC | CASSEFAGLDSYNEQFF
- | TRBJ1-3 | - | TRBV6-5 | TGTGCCAGCAGTTCTGAGGGATCTCGGGGAAACACCATATATTTT | CASSSEGSRGNTIYF
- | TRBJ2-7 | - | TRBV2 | TGTGCCAGCAGTGAACAGGGTAGCTCCTACGAGCAGTACTTC | CASSEQGSSYEQYF
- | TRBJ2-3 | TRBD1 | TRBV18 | TGTGCCAGCTCACCACGAGGACAGGAGGAAGAAGATACGCAGTATTTT | CASSPRGQEEEDTQYF
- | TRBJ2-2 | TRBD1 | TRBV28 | TGTGCCAGCAGCCCGACAGGGTTAGGATTTCGGGAGCTGTTTTTT | CASSPTGLGFRELFF
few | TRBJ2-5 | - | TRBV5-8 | TGTGCCAGCAGCTCGACGGGAACAAGCCAAGAGACCCAGTACTTC | CASSSTGTSQETQYF
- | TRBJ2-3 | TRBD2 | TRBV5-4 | TGTGCCAGCAGCAAACTAGCGGGGAGCACAGATACGCAGTATTTT | CASSKLAGSTDTQYF
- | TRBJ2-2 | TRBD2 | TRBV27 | TGTGCCAGCAGTTTATTAGCTAGCGGGGTGTCCGGGGAGCTGTTTTTT | CASSLLASGVSGELFF
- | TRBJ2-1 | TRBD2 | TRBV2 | TGTGCCAGAACAGCGGGGGGCGGGGATAGTGAGCAGTTCTTC | CARTAGGGDSEQFF
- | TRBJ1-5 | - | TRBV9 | TGTGCCAGCAGCGTAGAGGGGTATCAGCCCCAGCATTTT | CASSVEGYQPQHF
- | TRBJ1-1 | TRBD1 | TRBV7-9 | TGTGCCAGCAGCTCGCAGGGGGCCGGCACTGAAGCTTTCTTT | CASSSQGAGTEAFF
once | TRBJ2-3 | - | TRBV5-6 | TGTGCCAGCAGCTCATTGGCAGGGCCTTACACAGATACGCAGTATTTT | CASSSLAGPYTDTQYF
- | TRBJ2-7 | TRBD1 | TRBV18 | TGTGCCAGCTCTCCGAGGACAGGGGCCACCTACGAGCAGTACTTC | CASSPRTGATYEQYF
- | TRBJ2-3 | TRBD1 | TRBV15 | TGTGCCACCAGCAAGGACAGGGGAACTACCACAGATACGCAGTATTTT | CATSKDRGTTTDTQYF
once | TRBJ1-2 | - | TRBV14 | TGTGCCAGCAGCCAAGTTACCGGGGGAGGAGATGGCTACACCTTC | CASSQVTGGGDGYTF
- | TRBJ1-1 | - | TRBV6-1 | TGTGCCAGCGTACCGATAGTCTCGCGGAACACTGAAGCTTTCTTT | CASVPIVSRNTEAFF
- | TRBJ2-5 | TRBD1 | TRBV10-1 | TGCGCCAGCAGTGGGACAGGGGTACAGACCCAGTACTTC | CASSGTGVQTQYF
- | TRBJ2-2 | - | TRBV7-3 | TGTGCCAGCAGCCTTATGGGGGCGGACACCGGGGAGCTGTTTTTT | CASSLMGADTGELFF
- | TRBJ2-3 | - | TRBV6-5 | TGTGCCAGCAGTTCTACCCGAACAGATACGCAGTATTTT | CASSSTRTDTQYF
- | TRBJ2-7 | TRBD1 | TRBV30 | TGTGCCTGGAGTGCCCGGGACAGGGGCCACGAGCAGTACTTC | CAWSARDRGHEQYF
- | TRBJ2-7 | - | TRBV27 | TGTGCCAGCAGTACACAGGGAGTAAGCGAGCAGTACTTC | CASSTQGVSEQYF
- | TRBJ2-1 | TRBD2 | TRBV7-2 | TGTGCCAGCAGCTTATTTAGCGGGGGGGCCGTTGAGCAGTTCTTC | CASSLFSGGAVEQFF